This TCR beta chain is from a study of blood T cell repertoires in COVID-19. Overall study: Sites in the United States, Italy and Spain provided acute and convalescent COVID-19 samples.

Sequencing was performed with immunoSEQ multiplex PCR; in TCRdb, only in-frame clones are kept and a portion is missing. The sample shows over 45,000 clones, roughly 86% of them seen only once. This CDR3 region has 15 residues. CDR1 SGHAT and CDR2 FQNNGV come from the germline V gene. V dropped 5 bases and J dropped 7 bases, with 15 bases sitting between them. Enrolment of Seattle patients took place during active infection, and they were followed longitudinally. The TCR comes from a middle-aged man with COVID-19, enrolled during active disease. The chain employs TRBV11-2 and TRBJ1-6; tentative D call: TRBD1 (6 bases). Sequencing used peripheral blood. CDR3 in amino acids: CASSANRVRNSPLHF. In DNA, the CDR3 is TGTGCCAGCAGCGCAAACAGGGTTAGGAATTCACCCCTCCACTTT.